This TCR beta chain was identified during a study of Tregs in tolerant kidney transplant recipients. About the research overall: Sorting of CD4+CD25+CD127- cells followed roughly 3-day belatacept mixed lymphocyte reactions, sometimes with roughly 5-day graft donor restimulation.

Libraries were prepared by immunoSEQ multiplex PCR; TCRdb keeps only in-frame clonotypes and omits some of them. The sample records about 44,000 clones, roughly 96% being singletons. On this clone: Its antigen remains unidentified.

The source is a human donor in good health. The sequencing sample was made of Tregs from blood cultured with allogeneic cells.

CDR3 bases: TGTGCCAGCGGGGACAGGGGAGGGAACACTGAAGCTTTCTTT. Translating gives CASGDRGGNTEAFF. The chain couples TRBV6-1 to TRBJ1-1, with TRBD1 matching 10 bases. Per the germline V gene, CDR1 is MNHNS and CDR2 is SASEGT. The CDR3 loop spans 14 amino acids. V dropped 8 bases and J dropped 1; count of bases not matched to a gene: 4.